This T cell receptor (beta chain) was sequenced during a study of blood T cell repertoires in COVID-19 (TCRdb year 2020). Regarding the study in general: Samples from collaborators originated in the United States, Italy and Spain and spanned both the acute and convalescent phases of COVID-19. The material from the prospective study consisted of cDNA or gDNA derived from T cells, B-cell-depleted T cells, or PBMCs. Subjects who had been exposed to COVID-19, were actively infected with it, or had recovered from it provided the deeply sampled blood TCRbeta repertoires that made up the dataset. The repertoires were released in a freely available public database meant as a resource for research on the immune response to SARS-CoV-2. Samples came from the ongoing ImmuneRACE study (first 160 participants) plus 1,254 subjects from 6 global collaborators. A de-identified subject ID, COVID-19 status, age in years and sex were almost always included in the sample metadata. Where available, HLA class I and class II types were taken from metadata supplied by the sample provider and were not determined by assay-based typing. The full study reports these points: The quantity of clinical and demographic metadata differed by source and by participant and was supplied without curation.

In Seattle, one collaborating source enrolled patients while the infection was active and tracked those patients longitudinally over the course of disease. Each collaborating institution followed its own protocols to collect whole blood in K2EDTA tubes. For TCRbeta analysis, collaborators shipped samples as frozen whole blood, isolated PBMCs, or DNA extracted from either of those sample types. Reading the germline V gene gives CDR1 SNHLY and CDR2 FYNNEI. The V end gives up 0 bases and the J end 2 bases, leaving 5 bases in the junction not matched to a gene. From the cysteine through the phenylalanine, the CDR3 covers 17 amino acids. Only CDR3 DNA remains: 51 bases, in frame from the first base. This clone occurred many times. Its target antigen remains unknown. Base-call qualities are not available, and no considerably larger clone is one nucleotide away. TCRbeta CDR3 regions were amplified from genomic DNA by means of the immunoSEQ Assay, a bias-controlled multiplex PCR. For the original study's pipeline: The number of nucleated cells in each sample was estimated from the amplification of reference gene primers within the assay. To quantify the absolute abundance of each unique TCRbeta CDR3 rearrangement, sequence reads were collapsed and filtered. For each sample, productive Simpson clonality was calculated by taking the square root of Simpson's diversity index across productive rearrangements. The immuneACCESS repertoire file appears here via TCRdb, limited to in-frame rearrangements. These files lack a portion of the clones; in checked studies, under half of the deficit traces to unresolved V genes, and the cause of the others is not known. That table is the source of V, J and clone size, and D and trimming were worked out from the DNA. A total of about half a million clones appear in this sample, about 88% of them only once. The leading ten clones occupy approximately 0.9% of the sample.

Sequencing input: peripheral blood. This receptor was identified in a young man with COVID-19, enrolled during active disease. Rearrangement joined TRBV2 to TRBJ2-1; 9 central bases correspond to TRBD2. The nucleotide sequence reads as follows: TGTGCCAGCAGTGAAGCAGGAAGCGGGAGGCCCTACAATGAGCAGTTCTTC. Its amino acids are CASSEAGSGRPYNEQFF.